Here is one T cell receptor beta chain with its context. This sample stems from a study of blood T cell repertoires in COVID-19. For the study at large: Acute and convalescent COVID-19 samples came from the United States, Italy and Spain. Sample material is recorded as cDNA or gDNA derived from T cells, B-cell-depleted T cells, or PBMCs.

Repertoires were generated with immunoSEQ multiplex PCR, while TCRdb's copy carries only in-frame clones and drops some. The table has fewer than 110,000 clones, 89% seen once. Trimming pared 0 bases from V and 6 bases from J, leaving 10 bases between. Germline V gene lookup returns CDR1 SGHRS and CDR2 YFSETQ. The CDR3 runs to 13 residues. This TCR was sampled from a middle-aged man with active or convalescent COVID-19. This chain connects TRBV5-1 to TRBJ2-7; D not resolved. Material: peripheral blood. DNA of the CDR3: TGCGCCAGCAGCTTGGACCTTTGGAGCGAGCAGTACTTC. This sequence encodes CASSLDLWSEQYF.